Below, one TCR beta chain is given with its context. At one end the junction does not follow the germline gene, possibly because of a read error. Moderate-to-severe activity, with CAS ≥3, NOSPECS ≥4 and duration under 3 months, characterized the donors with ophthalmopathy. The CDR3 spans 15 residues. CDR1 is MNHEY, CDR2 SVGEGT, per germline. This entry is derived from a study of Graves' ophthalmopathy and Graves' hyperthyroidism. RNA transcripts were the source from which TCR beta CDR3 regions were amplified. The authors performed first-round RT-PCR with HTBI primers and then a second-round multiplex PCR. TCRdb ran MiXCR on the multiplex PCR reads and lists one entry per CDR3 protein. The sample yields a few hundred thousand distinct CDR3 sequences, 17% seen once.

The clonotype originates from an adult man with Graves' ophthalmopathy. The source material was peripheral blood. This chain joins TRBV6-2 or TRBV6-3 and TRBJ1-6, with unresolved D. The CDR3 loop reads CASSYSPGPGGSRDF. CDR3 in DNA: TGTGCCAGCAGTTACTCACCCGGACCGGGCGGTTCTCGGGACTTT.